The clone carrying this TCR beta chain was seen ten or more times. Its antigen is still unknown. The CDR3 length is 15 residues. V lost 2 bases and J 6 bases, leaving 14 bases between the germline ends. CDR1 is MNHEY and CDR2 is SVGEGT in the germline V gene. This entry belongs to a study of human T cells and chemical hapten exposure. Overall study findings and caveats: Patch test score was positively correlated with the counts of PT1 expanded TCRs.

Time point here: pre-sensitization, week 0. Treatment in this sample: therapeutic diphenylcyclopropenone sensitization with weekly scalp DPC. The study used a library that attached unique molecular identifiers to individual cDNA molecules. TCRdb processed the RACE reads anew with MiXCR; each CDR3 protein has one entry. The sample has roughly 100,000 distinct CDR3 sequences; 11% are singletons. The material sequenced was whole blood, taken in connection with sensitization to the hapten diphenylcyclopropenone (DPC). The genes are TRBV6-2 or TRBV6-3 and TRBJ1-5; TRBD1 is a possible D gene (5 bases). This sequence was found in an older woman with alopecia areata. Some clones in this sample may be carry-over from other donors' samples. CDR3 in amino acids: CASSYVQGPPQPQHF. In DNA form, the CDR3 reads TGTGCCAGCAGTTACGTCCAGGGACCCCCTCAGCCCCAGCATTTT.